The present T cell receptor beta chain was sequenced within a study of T-cell memory formation after mild COVID-19. This clonotype has only a few counts. In germline, CDR1 is SGHVS, CDR2 FQNEAQ. Deletions cut 5 bases from V and 5 bases from J, with 18 bases between. The CDR3 runs 16 residues. TCRdb redid the calling of the 5' RACE reads with MiXCR, one entry per CDR3 protein. The sample holds approximately 250,000 distinct CDR3 sequences, around 15% seen once. The chain combines TRBV7-8 with TRBJ1-4, with a tentative D call TRBD1 (5 bases). The TCR comes from a man in his late teens or twenties who had mild COVID-19 (a few samples of this study predate the infection). Cell type and time point are not known. Sample: PBMCs or a T cell subset sorted from them (not recorded which). The CDR3 loop reads CASSPHRDGRNEKLFF. CDR3 in DNA: TGTGCCAGCAGCCCCCACCGGGACGGAAGGAATGAAAAACTGTTTTTT.